This T cell receptor beta chain comes out of a study of beta chain features in type 1 diabetes. General study points: A closer apparent resemblance between naive, central memory and Treg TCRB repertoires was seen in patients than in healthy donors. The study notes PCR might favor shorter templates equally in patients and controls. Among all four CD4+ subsets, Type 1 diabetes patients had TCRB CDR3s that were moderately but significantly shorter.

About this clone itself: Its specificity is unknown.

CDR3 length: 14 amino acids. V was pared by 4 bases and J by 5 bases, with 7 bases of the junction left unmatched. In germline, CDR1 is MNHEY, CDR2 SMNVEV (reference sequence). Reverse transcribing all isolated RNA meant expressed TCRB transcripts were sequenced. Here immunoSEQ multiplex PCR was the method, and the copy in TCRdb shows in-frame clones only, minus some. The data contain 150,000 to 200,000 clones, 63% of them singletons. The chain links TRBV27 to TRBJ2-5; 7 nucleotides agree with TRBD1. This receptor was identified in a man in his thirties or forties with type 1 diabetes. The sample comprised naive CD4+ T cells from blood. The CDR3 nucleotides read TGTGCCAGCAGTTGGTCGTCACAGGGGGAGACCCAGTACTTC. Its protein product is CASSWSSQGETQYF.